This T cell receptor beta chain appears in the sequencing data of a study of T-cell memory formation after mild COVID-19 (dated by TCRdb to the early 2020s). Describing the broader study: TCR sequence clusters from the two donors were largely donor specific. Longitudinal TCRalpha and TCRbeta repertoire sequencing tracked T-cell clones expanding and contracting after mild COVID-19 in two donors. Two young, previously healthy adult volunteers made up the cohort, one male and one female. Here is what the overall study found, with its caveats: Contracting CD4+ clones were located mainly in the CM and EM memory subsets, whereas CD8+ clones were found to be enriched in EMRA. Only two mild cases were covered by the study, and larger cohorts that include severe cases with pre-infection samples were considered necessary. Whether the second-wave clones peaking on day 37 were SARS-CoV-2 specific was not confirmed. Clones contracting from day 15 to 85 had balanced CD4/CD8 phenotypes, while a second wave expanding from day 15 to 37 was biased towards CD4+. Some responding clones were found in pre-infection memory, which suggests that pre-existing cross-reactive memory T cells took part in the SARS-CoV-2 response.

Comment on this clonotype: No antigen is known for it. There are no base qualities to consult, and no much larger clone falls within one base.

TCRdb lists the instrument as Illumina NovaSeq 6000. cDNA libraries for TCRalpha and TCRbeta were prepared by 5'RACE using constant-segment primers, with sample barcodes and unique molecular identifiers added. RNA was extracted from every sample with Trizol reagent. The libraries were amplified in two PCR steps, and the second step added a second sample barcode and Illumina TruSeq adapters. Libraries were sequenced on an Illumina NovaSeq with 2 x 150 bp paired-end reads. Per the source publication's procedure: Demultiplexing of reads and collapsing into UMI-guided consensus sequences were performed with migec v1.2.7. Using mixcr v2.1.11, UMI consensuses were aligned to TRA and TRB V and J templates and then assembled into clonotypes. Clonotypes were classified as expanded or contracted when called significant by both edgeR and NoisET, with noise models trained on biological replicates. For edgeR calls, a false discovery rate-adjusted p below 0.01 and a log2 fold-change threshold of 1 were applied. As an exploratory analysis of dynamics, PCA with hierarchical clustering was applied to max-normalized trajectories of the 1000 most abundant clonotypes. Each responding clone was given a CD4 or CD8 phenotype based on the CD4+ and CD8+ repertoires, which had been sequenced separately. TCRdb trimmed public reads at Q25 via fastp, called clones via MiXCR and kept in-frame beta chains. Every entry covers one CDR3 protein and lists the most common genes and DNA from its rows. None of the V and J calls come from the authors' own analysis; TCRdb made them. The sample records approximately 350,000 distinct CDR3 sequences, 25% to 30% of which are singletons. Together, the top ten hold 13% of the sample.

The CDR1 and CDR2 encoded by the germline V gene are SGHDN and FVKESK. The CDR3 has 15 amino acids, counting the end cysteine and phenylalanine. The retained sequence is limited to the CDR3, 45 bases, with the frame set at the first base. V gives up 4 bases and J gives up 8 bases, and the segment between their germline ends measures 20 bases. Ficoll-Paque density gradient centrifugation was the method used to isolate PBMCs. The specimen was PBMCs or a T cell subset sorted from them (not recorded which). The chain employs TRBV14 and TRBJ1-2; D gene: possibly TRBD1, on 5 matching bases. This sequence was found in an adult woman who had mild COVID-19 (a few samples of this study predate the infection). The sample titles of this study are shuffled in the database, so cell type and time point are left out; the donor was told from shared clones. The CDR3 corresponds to CASSPFGALRRGYTF. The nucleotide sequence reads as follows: TGTGCCAGCAGCCCCTTCGGGGCCCTCCGGAGAGGCTACACCTTC.